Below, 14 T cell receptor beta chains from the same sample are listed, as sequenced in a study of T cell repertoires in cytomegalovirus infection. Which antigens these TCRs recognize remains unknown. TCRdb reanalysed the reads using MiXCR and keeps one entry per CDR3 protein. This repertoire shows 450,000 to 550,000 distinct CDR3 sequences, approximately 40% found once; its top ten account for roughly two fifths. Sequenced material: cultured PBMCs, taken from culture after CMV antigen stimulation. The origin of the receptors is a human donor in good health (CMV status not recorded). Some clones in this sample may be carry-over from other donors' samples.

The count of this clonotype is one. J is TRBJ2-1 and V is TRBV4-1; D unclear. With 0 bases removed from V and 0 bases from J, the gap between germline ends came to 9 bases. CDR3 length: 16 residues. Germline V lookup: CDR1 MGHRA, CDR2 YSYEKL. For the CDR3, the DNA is TGCGCCAGCAGCCAAGACGTGTCGAGCTCCTACAATGAGCAGTTCTTC. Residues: CASSQDVSSSYNEQFF.

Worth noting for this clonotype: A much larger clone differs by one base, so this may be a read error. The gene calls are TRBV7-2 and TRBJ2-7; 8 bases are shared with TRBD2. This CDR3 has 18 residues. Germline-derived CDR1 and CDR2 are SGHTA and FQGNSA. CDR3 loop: CVSSSRTLFSGEHYEQYF. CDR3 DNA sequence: TGTGTCAGCAGCTCTCGAACCCTCTTTAGCGGGGAACACTACGAGCAGTACTTC.

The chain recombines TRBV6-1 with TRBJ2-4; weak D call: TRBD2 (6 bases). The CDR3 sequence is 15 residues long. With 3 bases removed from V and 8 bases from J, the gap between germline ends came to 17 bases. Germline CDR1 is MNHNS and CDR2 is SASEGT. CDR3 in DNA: TGTGCCAGCAGTGAGGGGCCCGGGGGTTTTGACATTCAGTACTTC. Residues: CASSEGPGGFDIQYF.

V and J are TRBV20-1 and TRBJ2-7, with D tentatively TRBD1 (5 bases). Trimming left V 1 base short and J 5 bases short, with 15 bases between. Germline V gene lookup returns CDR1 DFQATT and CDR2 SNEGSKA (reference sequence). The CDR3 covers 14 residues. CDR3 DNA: TGCAGTGCTAGAGGGTTTGGGGCCGTTAACGAGCAGTACTTC. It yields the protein CSARGFGAVNEQYF.

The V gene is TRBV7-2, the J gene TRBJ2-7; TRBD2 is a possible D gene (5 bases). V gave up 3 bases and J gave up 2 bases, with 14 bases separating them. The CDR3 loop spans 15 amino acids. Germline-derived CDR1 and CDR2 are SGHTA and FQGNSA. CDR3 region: CASSFFSGGPYEQYF. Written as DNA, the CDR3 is TGTGCCAGCAGCTTTTTCTCCGGCGGGCCCTACGAGCAGTACTTC.

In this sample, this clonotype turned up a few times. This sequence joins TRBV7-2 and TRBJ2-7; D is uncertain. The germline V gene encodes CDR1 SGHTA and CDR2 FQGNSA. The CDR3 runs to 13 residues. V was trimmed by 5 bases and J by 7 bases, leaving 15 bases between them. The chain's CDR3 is CASSPSPAREQYF. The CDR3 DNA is TGTGCCAGCAGCCCGTCGCCGGCCCGAGAGCAGTACTTC. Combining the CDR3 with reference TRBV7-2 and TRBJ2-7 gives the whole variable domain GAGVSQSPSNKVTEKGKDVELRCDPISGHTALYWYRQSLGQGLEFLIYFQGNSAPDKSGLPSDRFSAERTGGSVSTLTIQRTQQEDSAVYLCASSPSPAREQYFGPGTRLTVT.

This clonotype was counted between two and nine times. CDR3 DNA sequence: TGTGCCAGCAGTTCTATCAGCGGGAATTCCGAGCAGTACTTC. Translated: CASSSISGNSEQYF. The chain has TRBV12-3 or TRBV12-4 and TRBJ2-7; TRBD2 aligns across 7 bases. The junction had 9 bases not matched to a gene; V was cut back by 4 bases and J by 6 bases. The CDR3 loop spans 14 amino acids.

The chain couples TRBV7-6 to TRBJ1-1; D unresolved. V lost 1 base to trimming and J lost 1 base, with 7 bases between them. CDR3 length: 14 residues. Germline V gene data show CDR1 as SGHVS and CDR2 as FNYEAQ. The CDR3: CASSLVDWNTEAFF. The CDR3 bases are TGTGCCAGCAGCTTAGTAGACTGGAACACTGAAGCTTTCTTT.

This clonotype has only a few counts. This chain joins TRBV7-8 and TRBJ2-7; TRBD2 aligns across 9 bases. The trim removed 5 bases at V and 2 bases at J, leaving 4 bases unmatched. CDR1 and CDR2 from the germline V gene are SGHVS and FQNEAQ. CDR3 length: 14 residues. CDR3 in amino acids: CASSPTSGTYEQYF. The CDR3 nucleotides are TGTGCCAGCAGCCCGACTAGCGGTACCTACGAGCAGTACTTC. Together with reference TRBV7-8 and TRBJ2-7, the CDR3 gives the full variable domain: GAGVSQSPRYKVAKRGQDVALRCDPISGHVSLFWYQQALGQGPEFLTYFQNEAQLDKSGLPSDRFFAERPEGSVSTLKIQRTQQEDSAVYLCASSPTSGTYEQYFGPGTRLTVT.

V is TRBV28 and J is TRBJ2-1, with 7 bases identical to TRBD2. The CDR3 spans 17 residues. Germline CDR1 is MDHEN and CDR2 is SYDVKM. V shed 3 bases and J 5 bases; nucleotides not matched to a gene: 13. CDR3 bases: TGTGCCAGCAGTTTGAGCCCTCCGGGGGGTACCCACAATGAGCAGTTCTTC. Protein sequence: CASSLSPPGGTHNEQFF.

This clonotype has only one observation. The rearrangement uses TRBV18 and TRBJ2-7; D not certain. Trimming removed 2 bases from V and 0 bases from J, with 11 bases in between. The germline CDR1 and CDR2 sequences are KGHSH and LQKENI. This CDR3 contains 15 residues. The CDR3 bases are TGTGCCAGCTCACCAAAGTCTCTGACCTCCTACGAGCAGTACTTC. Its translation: CASSPKSLTSYEQYF.

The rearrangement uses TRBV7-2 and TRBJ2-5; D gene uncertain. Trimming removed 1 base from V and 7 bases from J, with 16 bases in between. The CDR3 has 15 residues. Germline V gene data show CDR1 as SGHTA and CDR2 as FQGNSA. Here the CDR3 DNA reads TGTGCCAGCAGCTTAGAACCCCCCGGTGTCGGGACCCAGTACTTC. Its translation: CASSLEPPGVGTQYF.

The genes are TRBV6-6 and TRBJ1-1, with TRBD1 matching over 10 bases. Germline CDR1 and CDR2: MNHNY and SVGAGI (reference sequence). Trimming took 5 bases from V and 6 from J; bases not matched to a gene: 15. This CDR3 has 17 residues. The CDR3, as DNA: TGTGCCAGCAGTATCCCCTGGGGCGGGGACAGGGGCCCTGAAGCTTTCTTT. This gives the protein CASSIPWGGDRGPEAFF.

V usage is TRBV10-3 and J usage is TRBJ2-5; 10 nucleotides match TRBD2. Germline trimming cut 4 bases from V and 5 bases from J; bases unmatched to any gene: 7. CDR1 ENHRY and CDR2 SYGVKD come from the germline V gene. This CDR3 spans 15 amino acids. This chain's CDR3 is CAISAAGGVLETQYF. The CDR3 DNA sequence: TGTGCCATCAGTGCAGCGGGAGGGGTTTTGGAGACCCAGTACTTC.